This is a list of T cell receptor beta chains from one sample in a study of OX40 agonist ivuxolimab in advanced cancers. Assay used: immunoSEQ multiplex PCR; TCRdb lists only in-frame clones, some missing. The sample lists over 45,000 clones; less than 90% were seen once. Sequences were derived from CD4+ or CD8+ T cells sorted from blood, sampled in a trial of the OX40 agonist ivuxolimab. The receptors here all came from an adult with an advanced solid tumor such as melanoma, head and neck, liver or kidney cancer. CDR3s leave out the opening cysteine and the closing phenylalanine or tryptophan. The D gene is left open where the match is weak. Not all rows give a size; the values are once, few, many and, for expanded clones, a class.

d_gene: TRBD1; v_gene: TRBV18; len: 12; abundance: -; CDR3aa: ASSATGGNQPQH
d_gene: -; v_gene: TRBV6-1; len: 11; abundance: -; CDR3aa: ASSEARRAEAF
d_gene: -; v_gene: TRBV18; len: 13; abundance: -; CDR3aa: ASSPGGQVSYGYT
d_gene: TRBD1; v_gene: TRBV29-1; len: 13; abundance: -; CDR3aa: SAIQGALWTDTQY
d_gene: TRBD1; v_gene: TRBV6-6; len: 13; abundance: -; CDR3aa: ASSYSDRVNYGYT
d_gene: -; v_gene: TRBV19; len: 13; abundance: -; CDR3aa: ATGTLTSSTDTQY
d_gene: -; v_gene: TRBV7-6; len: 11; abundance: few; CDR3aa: ASSLAPAYEQY
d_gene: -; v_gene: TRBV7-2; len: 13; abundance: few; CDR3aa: ASRFGPQVQETQY
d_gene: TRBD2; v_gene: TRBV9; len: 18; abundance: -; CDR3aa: ASSTSSPGLAGASTDTQY
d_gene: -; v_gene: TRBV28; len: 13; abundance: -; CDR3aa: ASSPSGAGHNEQF
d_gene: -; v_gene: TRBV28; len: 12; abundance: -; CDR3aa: ASTPGSGRWPQH
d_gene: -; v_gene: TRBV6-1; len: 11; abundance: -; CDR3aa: ASSATRGNEQF
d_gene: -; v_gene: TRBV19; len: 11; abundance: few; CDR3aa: ASRGGLNQPQH
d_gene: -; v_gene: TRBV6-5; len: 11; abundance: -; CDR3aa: ASMGNSNQPQH
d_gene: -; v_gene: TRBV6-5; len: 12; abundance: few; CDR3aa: ASSYSTEGTEAF
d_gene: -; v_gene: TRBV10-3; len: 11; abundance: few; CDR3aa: AIMREGNTEAF
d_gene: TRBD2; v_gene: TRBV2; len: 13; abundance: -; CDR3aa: ASTGTSGRPDTQY
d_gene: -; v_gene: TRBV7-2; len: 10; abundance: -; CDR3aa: ASSPTTDTQY
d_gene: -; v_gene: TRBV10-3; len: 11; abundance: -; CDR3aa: AISSGSEDEQF
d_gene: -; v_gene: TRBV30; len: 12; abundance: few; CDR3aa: AWRKTALNTEAF
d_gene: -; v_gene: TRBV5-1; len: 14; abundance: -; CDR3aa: ASSLNVDRSGNEQF
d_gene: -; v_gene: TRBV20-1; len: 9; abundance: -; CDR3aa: SASRYYGYT
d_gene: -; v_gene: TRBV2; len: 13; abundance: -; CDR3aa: ASTSVRVNTGELF
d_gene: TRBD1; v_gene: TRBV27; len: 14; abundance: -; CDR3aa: ASSSGTGVLADTQY
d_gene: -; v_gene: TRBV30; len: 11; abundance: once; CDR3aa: AWSGWGRETQY
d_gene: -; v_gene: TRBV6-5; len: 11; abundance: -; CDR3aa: ASSYSANYGYT
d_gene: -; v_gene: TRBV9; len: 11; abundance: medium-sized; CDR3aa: ASSTPPWVGYT
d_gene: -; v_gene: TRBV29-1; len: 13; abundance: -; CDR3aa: SVGGLVAFQETQY
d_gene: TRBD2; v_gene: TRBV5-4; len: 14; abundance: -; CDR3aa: ASSTGLAGSYNEQF
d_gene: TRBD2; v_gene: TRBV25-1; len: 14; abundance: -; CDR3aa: ASSDPGLAGTDTQY
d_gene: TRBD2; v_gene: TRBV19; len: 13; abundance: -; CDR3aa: ASSLASGSLYEQY
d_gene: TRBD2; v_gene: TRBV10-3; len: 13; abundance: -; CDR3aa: AISDLAASYNEQF
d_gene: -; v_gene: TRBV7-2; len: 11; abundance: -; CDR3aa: ASSLTSYGEQF
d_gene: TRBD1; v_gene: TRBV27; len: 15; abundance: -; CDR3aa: ASSLFSLGGQGYGYT
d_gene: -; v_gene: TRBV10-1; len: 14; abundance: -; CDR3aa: ASSEGDRFSNQPQH
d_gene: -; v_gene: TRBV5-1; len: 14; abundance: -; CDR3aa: ASSLALGGPYTEQF
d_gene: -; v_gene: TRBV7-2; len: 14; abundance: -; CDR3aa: ASSSDRPHSGNTIY
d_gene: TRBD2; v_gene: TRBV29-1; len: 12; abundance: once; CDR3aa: SVFSGGGRETQY
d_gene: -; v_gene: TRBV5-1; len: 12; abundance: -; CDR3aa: ASSFPTPYNEQF
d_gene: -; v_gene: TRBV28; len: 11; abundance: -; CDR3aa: ASMSPYTDTQY
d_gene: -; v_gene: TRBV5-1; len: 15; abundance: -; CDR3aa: ASSPGLGGGVNTEAF
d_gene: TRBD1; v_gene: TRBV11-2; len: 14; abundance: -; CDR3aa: ASSLDRDSYYNEQF
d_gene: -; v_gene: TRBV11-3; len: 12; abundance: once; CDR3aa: ASSLDGGGYGYT
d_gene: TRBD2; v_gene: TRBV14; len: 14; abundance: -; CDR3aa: ASSQGGLVNTGELF
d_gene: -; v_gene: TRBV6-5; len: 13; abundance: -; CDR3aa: ASSYSVNGNYGYT
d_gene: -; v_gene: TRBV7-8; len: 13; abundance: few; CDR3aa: ASSLGSDHTGELF
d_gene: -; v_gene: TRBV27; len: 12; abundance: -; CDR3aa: ASSLSPRGYEQY
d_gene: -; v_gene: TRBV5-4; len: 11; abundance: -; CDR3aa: ASSTQLGGGYT
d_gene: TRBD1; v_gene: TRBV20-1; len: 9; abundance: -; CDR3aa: SASQGARPF
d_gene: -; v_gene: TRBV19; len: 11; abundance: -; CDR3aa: ASSIGPGKTQY
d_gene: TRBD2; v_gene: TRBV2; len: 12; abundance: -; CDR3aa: ASRDGGGINEQF
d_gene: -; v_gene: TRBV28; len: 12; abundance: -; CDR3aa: ASSLQGVDYGYT
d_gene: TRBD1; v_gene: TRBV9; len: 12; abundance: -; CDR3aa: ASLGDREGYGYT
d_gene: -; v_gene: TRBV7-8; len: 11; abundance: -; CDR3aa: ASSPGRITEAF
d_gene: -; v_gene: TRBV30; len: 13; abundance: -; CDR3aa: AWEESWGPSYEQY
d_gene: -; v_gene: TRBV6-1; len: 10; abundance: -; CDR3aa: ASWGLYNEQF
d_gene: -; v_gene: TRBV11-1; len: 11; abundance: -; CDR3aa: ASSLGADYGYT
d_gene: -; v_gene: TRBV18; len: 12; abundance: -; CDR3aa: ASSPTGSIYEQY